The T cell receptor (beta chain) described here comes from a study of control samples from healthy donors and cancer patients. Trimming removed 0 bases from V and 7 bases from J; junction bases left unmatched: 8. The germline gives CDR1 SGHDN, CDR2 FVKESK. This CDR3 contains 16 residues. Method: immunoSEQ multiplex PCR; TCRdb's copy keeps in-frame clones and lacks some. The sample includes some 120,000 clones, about 95% of them seen just once. This chain joins TRBV14 and TRBJ1-4, with 7 bases that match TRBD1. Sequenced sample: blood. The TCR was taken from a man aged 30-40 years in good health. CDR3 region: CASSQDFTGDGEKLFF. CDR3 in DNA: TGTGCCAGCAGCCAAGACTTCACAGGGGACGGTGAAAAACTGTTTTTT.